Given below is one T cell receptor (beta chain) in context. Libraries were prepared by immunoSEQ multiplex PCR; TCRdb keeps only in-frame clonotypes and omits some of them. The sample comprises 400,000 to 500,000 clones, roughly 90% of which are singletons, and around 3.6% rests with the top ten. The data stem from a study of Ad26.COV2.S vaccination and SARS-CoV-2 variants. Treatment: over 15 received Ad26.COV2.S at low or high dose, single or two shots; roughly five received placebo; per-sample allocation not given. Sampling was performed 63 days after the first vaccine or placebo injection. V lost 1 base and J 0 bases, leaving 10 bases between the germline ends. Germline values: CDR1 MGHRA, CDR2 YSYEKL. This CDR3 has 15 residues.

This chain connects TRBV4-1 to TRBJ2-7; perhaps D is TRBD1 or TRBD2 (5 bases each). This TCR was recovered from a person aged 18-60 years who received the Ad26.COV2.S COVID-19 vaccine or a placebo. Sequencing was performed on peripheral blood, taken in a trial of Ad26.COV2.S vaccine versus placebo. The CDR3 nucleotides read TGCGCCAGCAGCCAAGGAGGGGACGGCTCCTACGAGCAGTACTTC. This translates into CASSQGGDGSYEQYF.